The 2 T cell receptor beta chains reported below all come from one sample, sequenced in a study of blood T cell repertoires in COVID-19. Libraries were prepared by immunoSEQ multiplex PCR; TCRdb keeps only in-frame clonotypes and omits some of them. The sample records roughly 34,000 clones, around 87% being singletons. Input material: peripheral blood. These receptors came from a man aged 55-75 years with active COVID-19.

V usage is TRBV7-9 and J usage is TRBJ2-3, with 8 bases aligning to TRBD1. CDR1 and CDR2 (germline): SEHNR, FQNEAQ (reference sequence). The CDR3 has 13 residues. The trim removed 5 bases at V and 4 bases at J, leaving 2 bases unmatched. CDR3 sequence: CASSTQGADTQYF. In DNA, the CDR3 is TGTGCCAGCAGCACACAGGGGGCAGATACGCAGTATTTT.

This rearrangement joins TRBV18 to TRBJ2-3; TRBD2 is a possible D gene (6 bases). The CDR3 totals 14 residues. Between the trimmed V and J ends, which lost 6 bases and 1 base, there was a span of 11 bases. The germline gives CDR1 KGHSH, CDR2 LQKENI. CDR3 in DNA: TGTGCCAGCTCCCTTGGGACTGGCACAGATACGCAGTATTTT. Translation: CASSLGTGTDTQYF.